This TCR beta chain was sequenced during a study of cytomegalovirus exposure and HLA in healthy donors. It was with 60 Vbeta and 13 Jbeta primers that the PCR ran. Produced via immunoSEQ multiplex PCR; TCRdb's table is partial and in-frame only. The table lists around 170,000 clones, 75% to 90% of them singletons, with about 2.6% in the top ten. Germline V gene lookup returns CDR1 MGHRA and CDR2 YSYEKL. V shed 0 bases and J shed 4 bases, with 7 bases lying between them. This CDR3 has 14 residues. Study results and limitations: Rare TCR sequences predominated, though certain public TCRs were found in many donors. TCR beta chains associated with HLA were, in a later analysis, more clonally expanded than equally common others.

Healthy bone marrow donors formed the donor group. Concerning this clone itself: The antigen remains unidentified.

Sequencing was performed on PBMCs. This clonotype was obtained from a woman aged 50 to 60 in good health and CMV-seropositive. The rearrangement uses TRBV4-1 and TRBJ2-4, with a tentative D call TRBD1 (5 bases). CDR3 DNA: TGCGCCAGCAGCCAAGAGGGGCGGAAAAACATTCAGTACTTC. Its protein is CASSQEGRKNIQYF.